This T cell receptor (beta chain) was recorded in a study of T cells expressing NK-cell markers. On the study more broadly: In sorted CD3+CD56+NKG2C+, CD3+CD56+NKG2C- and CD3+CD56-NKG2C+ T cells, TCR beta repertoires were obtained. Eight donors were sequenced, seven testing HCMV-seropositive and one testing seronegative.

TCRdb re-analyzed the 5' RACE reads; it lists each CDR3 protein once, without DNA. The sample table includes almost 450,000 distinct CDR3 sequences. Germline CDR1 is LGHNA and CDR2 is YSLEER. The CDR3 runs to 14 residues. The V gene is TRBV4-3, the J gene TRBJ2-3; the TRBD1 assignment by TCRdb is unverifiable without DNA. This sequence originates from a woman between 18 and 70 years old in good health. The source material was blood T cells: a sorted CD56 or NKG2C T cell subset, CD4+ or CD8+ T cells, or bulk PBMC T cells (not recorded which). The CDR3 is CASSQDPPQDTQYF.